Listed below are T cell receptor beta chains from one sample, sequenced in a study of CD8 T cells in ankylosing spondylitis. TCRdb itself ran the 5' RACE reads through MiXCR, one entry per CDR3 protein. Among roughly 700,000 distinct CDR3 sequences, around 20% were seen once, and the ten largest hold around 19%. The sample was blood, either unsorted or a sorted T cell fraction (not recorded which). The receptors stem from a male donor with ankylosing spondylitis. The CDR3 runs from the conserved cysteine through the conserved F or W. A D gene is named only where the DNA matches it firmly. Clone size is given for some rows only: seen once, a few or many times, or a class if the clone is expanded.

v_call	clone_size	d_call	j_call	cdr3_nt	cdr3_aa
TRBV7-3	few	-	TRBJ2-3	TGTGCCAGCAGCTTAAGGCAGGCGGGTACGCAGTATTTT	CASSLRQAGTQYF
TRBV5-1	-	TRBD1	TRBJ1-1	TGCGCCAGCATATATAGACAGGGATACTCTGAAGCTTTCTTT	CASIYRQGYSEAFF
TRBV7-2	-	-	TRBJ1-2	TGTGCCAGCAGCTTAGCGGGGTCCGGAGCTAACTATGGCTACACCTTC	CASSLAGSGANYGYTF
TRBV28	few	-	TRBJ1-1	TGTGCCAGCGGGGGCCGAATGAACACTGAAGCTTTCTTT	CASGGRMNTEAFF
TRBV2	-	-	TRBJ2-5	TGTGCCAGCAGACAAAGTGAAGAGACCCAGTACTTC	CASRQSEETQYF
TRBV20-1	-	TRBD2	TRBJ2-7	TGCAGTGCTCCGGGACTATCCTACGAGCAGTACTTC	CSAPGLSYEQYF
TRBV3-1	-	-	TRBJ1-2	TGTGCCAGCAGCGCACCGGGGGCCTTCGGGACGGACTATGGCTACACCTTC	CASSAPGAFGTDYGYTF
TRBV5-1	many	TRBD2	TRBJ2-1	TGCGCCAGCAGCTTGGCGAGGTTAGCGGGAGGGCCCTACAATGAGCAGTTCTTC	CASSLARLAGGPYNEQFF
TRBV18	-	-	TRBJ2-7	TGTGCCAGCTCAAGGGGGAGGGACTACGAGCAGTACTTC	CASSRGRDYEQYF
TRBV2	-	TRBD2	TRBJ2-7	TGTGCCAGCAGCGGGACTAGCGGGAGTGTCTACGAGCAGTACTTC	CASSGTSGSVYEQYF
TRBV9	once	TRBD1	TRBJ2-4	TGTGCCAGCAGCGCCCGGACAGGGGGGAACATTCAGTACTTC	CASSARTGGNIQYF
TRBV2	few	-	TRBJ1-2	TGTGCCAGCAGGGGGGGGTATGGCTACACCTTC	CASRGGYGYTF
TRBV5-6	few	-	TRBJ1-5	TGTGCCAGCAGCTTGTATACGACTCAGCCCCAGCATTTT	CASSLYTTQPQHF
TRBV30	-	-	TRBJ2-2	TGTGCCTGGAGTGACCTCAACACCGGGGAGCTGTTTTTT	CAWSDLNTGELFF
TRBV9	-	TRBD2	TRBJ2-1	TGTGCCAGCAGCGTAGGAGCGGGAGTTGGCAATGAGCAGTTCTTC	CASSVGAGVGNEQFF
TRBV11-2	few	TRBD1	TRBJ2-2	TGTGCCAGCAGCTTAGGGGCAGGGGGCAGGTACACCGGGGAGCTGTTTTTT	CASSLGAGGRYTGELFF
TRBV7-6	-	-	TRBJ1-2	TGTGCCAGCAGCTTAGGCAGGGCGGCGCGTGGCTACACCTTC	CASSLGRAARGYTF
TRBV29-1	-	-	TRBJ1-5	TGCAGCGCCCGGGGCCCAGGGCCCCAGCATTTT	CSARGPGPQHF
TRBV7-3	few	-	TRBJ2-1	TGTGCCAGCACCCCCACACGGGATATCAATGAGCAGTTCTTC	CASTPTRDINEQFF
TRBV12-3/TRBV12-4	-	TRBD1	TRBJ2-7	TGTGCCAGCAGTTTTACCGGGACAGGGGTCTACGAGCAGTACTTC	CASSFTGTGVYEQYF
TRBV28	few	-	TRBJ2-1	TGTGCCAGCACCTCCCAAATCAATGAGCAGTTCTTC	CASTSQINEQFF
TRBV4-1	many	-	TRBJ1-1	TGCGCCAGCAGCCTAGGACCCTTCTGGGTCGCGAACACTGAAGCTTTCTTT	CASSLGPFWVANTEAFF
TRBV4-2	few	-	TRBJ2-6	TGTGCCAGCAGCCAAGATCCCACCTACGGGACAAAGACCTCTGGGGCCAACGTCCTGACTTTC	CASSQDPTYGTKTSGANVLTF
TRBV18	-	-	TRBJ1-1	TGTGCCAGCTCACCGGACAGCCCTGAAGCTTTCTTT	CASSPDSPEAFF
TRBV5-1	-	TRBD2	TRBJ2-1	TGCGCCAGCAGCTTGAATTCAGCGGGAGGGCCTGAGCAGTTCTTC	CASSLNSAGGPEQFF
TRBV11-2	few	-	TRBJ2-1	TGTGCCAGCAGCTTAGATCATCAGCAGTTCTTC	CASSLDHQQFF
TRBV29-1	-	-	TRBJ2-3	TGCAGCGACGGACCCCCAAACACAGATACGCAGTATTTT	CSDGPPNTDTQYF
TRBV28	-	TRBD1	TRBJ2-7	TGTGCCAGCAGTTACAAGGACAGGGGAGCGTACGAGCAGTACTTC	CASSYKDRGAYEQYF
TRBV5-1	many	-	TRBJ1-5	TGCGCCAGCAGCTTGGAAGGGTTGGGCAATCAGCCCCAGCATTTT	CASSLEGLGNQPQHF